The 5 T cell receptor beta chains presented below share a single source sample, sequenced in a study of T cell responses to AZD1222 COVID-19 vaccine. Clones were read by immunoSEQ multiplex PCR, and TCRdb kept only the in-frame ones, dropping some. The repertoire holds approximately 120,000 clones, about 85% seen once, with roughly 4.5% in the top ten. The starting material was peripheral blood, obtained on day 0 of AZD1222 vaccination. The receptors were gathered from an adult in good health.

CDR3: CASSLLAGSDTQYF. For the CDR3, the DNA is TGTGCCAGCAGTTTACTAGCGGGAAGCGATACGCAGTATTTT. The rearrangement links TRBV27 to TRBJ2-3; TRBD2 aligns across 9 bases. CDR1 MNHEY and CDR2 SMNVEV come from the germline V gene (reference sequence). V shed 2 bases, J shed 6 bases, and the junction held 3 bases outside the gene matches. The CDR3 runs 14 residues.

The CDR3 sequence: CATSAYEQYF. CDR3 nucleotides: TGTGCCACCTCGGCCTACGAGCAGTACTTC. The rearrangement joins TRBV25-1 to TRBJ2-7; no clear D. The V gene's germline CDR1 is MGHDK and CDR2 SYGVNS. This CDR3 comprises 10 residues. V was shortened by 10 bases and J by 2 bases, with 6 bases between the two germline ends.

J is TRBJ2-5 and V is TRBV5-1; D is undetermined. This CDR3 comprises 14 residues. Germline V gene data show CDR1 as SGHRS and CDR2 as YFSETQ. The ends were cut back, 3 bases at V and 1 base at J, with 10 bases in the middle. The CDR3: CASSSGGSQETQYF. The CDR3 DNA follows: TGCGCCAGCAGCTCAGGCGGCAGCCAAGAGACCCAGTACTTC.

This chain joins TRBV2 and TRBJ2-2; 9 bases are a match to TRBD2. Trimming took 8 bases from V and 1 from J; bases not matched to a gene: 5. The CDR3 has 15 residues. Germline V CDR1 and CDR2: SNHLY, FYNNEI. The CDR3 DNA reads TGTGCCAGCCTAGGGACTAGCCTGAACACCGGGGAGCTGTTTTTT. Translating it yields CASLGTSLNTGELFF.

DNA of the CDR3: TGTGCCAGCAGTACGGAGGGGTCGGGCTATAATTCACCCCTCCACTTT. Translated, it gives CASSTEGSGYNSPLHF. V usage is TRBV6-2 or TRBV6-3 and J usage is TRBJ1-6; a possible D gene is TRBD1 (5 bases). Germline V gene data show CDR1 as MNHEY and CDR2 as SVGEGT. This CDR3 spans 16 amino acids. Trimming took 5 bases from V and 3 from J, leaving 14 bases between them.